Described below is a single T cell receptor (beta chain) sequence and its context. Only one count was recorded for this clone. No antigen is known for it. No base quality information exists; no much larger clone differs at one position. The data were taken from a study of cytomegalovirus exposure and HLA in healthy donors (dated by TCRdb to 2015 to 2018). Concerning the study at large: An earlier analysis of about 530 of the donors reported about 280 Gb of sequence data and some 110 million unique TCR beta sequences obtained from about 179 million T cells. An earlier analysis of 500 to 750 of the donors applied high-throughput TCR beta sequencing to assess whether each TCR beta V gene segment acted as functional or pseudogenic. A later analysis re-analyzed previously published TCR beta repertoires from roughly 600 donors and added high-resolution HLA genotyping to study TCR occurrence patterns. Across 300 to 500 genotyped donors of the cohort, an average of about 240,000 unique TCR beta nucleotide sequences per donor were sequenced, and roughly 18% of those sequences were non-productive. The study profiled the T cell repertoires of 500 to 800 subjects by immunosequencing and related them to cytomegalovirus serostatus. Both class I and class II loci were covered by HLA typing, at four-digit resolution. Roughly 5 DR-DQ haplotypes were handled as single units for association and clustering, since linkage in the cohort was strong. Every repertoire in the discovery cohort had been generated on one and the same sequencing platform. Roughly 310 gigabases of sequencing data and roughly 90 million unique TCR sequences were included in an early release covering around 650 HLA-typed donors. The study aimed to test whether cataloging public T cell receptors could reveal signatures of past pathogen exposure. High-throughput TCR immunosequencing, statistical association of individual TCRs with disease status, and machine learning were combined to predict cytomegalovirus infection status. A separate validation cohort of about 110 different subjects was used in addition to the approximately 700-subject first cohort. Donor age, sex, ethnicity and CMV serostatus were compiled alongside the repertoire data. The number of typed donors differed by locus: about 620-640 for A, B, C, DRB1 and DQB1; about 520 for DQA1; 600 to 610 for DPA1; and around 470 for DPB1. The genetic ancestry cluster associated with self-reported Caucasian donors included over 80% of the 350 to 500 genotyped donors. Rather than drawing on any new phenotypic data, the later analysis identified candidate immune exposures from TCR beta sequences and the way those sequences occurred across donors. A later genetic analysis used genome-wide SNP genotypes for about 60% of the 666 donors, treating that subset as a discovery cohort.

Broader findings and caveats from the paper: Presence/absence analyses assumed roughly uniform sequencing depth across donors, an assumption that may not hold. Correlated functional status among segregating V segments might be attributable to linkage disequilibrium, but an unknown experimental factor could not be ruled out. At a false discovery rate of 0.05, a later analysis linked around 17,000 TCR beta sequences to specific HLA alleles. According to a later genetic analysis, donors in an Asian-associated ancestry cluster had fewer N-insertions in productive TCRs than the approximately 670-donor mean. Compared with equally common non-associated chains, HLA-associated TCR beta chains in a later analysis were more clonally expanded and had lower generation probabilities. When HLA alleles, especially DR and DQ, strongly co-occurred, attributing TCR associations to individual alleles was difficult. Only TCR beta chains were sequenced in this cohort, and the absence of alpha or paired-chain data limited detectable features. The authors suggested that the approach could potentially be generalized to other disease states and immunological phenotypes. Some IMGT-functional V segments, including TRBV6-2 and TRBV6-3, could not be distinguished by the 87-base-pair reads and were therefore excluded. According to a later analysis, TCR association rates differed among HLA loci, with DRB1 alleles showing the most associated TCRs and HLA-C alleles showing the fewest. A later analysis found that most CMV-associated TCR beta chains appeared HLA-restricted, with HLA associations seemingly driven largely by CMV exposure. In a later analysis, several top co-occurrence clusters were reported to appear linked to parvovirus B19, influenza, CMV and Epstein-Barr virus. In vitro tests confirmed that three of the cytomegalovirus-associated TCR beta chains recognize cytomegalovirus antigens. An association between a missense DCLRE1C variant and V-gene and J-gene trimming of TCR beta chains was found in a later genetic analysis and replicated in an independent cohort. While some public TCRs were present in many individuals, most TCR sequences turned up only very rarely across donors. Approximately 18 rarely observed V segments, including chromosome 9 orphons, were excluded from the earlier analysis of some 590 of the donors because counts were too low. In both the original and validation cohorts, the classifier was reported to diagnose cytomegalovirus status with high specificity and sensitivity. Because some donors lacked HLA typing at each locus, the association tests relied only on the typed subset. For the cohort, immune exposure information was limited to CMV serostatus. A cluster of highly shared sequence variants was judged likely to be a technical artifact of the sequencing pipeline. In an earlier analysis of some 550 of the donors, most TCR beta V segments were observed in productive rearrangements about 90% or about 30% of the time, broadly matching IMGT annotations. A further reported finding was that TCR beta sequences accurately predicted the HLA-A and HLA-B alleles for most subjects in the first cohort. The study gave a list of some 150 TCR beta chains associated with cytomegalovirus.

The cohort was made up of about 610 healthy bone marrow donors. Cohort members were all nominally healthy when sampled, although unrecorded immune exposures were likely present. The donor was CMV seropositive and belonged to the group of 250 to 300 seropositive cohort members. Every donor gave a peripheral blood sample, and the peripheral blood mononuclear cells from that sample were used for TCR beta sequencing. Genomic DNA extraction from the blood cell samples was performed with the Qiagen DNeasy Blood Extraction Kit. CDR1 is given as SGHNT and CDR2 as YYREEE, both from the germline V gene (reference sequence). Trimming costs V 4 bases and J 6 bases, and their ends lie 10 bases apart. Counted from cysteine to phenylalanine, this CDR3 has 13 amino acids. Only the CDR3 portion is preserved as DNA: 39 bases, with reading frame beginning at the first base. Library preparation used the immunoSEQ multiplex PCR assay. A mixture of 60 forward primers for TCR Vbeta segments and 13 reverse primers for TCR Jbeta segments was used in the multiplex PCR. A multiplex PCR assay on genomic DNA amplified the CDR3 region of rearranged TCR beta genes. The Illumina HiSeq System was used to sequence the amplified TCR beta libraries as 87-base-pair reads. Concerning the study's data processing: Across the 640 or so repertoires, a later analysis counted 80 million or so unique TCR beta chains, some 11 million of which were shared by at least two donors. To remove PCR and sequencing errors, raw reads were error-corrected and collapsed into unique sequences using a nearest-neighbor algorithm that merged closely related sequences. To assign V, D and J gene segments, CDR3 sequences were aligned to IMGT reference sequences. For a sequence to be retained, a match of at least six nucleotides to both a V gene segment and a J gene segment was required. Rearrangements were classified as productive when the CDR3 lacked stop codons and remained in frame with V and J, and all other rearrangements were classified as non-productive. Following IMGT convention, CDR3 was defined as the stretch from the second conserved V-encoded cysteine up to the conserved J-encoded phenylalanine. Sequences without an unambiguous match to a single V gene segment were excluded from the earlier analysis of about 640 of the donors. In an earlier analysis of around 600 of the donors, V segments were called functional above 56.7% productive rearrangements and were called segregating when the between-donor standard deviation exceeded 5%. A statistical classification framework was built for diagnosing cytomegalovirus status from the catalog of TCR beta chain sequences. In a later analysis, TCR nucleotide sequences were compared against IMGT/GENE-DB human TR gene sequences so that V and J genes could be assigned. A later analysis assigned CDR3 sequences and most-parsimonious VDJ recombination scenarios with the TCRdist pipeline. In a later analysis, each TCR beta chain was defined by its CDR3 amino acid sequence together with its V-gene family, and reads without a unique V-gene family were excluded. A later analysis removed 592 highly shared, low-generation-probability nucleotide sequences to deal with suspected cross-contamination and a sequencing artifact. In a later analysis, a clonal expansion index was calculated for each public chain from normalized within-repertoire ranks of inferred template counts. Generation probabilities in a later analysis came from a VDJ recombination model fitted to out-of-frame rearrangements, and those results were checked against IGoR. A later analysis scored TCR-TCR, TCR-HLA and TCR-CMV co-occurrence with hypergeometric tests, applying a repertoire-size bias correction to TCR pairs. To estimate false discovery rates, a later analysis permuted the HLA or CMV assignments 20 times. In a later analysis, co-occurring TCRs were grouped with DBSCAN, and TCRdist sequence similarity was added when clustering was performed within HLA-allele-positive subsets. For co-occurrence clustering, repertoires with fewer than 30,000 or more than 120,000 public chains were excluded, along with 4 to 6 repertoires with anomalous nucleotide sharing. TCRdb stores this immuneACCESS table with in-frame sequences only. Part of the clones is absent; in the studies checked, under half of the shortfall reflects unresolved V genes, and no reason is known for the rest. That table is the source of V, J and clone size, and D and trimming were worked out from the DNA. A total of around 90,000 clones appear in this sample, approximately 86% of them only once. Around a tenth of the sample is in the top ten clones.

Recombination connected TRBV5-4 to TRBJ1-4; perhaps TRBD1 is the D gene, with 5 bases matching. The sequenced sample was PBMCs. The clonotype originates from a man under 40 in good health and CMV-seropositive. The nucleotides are TGTGCCAGCAGCGGCGGGACGGATGAAAAACTGTTTTTT. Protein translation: CASSGGTDEKLFF.